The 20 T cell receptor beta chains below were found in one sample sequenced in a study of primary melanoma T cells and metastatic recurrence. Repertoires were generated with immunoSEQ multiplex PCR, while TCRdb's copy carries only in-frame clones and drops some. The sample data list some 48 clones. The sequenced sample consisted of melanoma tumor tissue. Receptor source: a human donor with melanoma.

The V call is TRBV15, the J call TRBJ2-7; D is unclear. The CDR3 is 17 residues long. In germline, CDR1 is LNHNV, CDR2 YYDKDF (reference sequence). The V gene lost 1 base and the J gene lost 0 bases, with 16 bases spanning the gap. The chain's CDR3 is CATSRGIVNLRSYEQYF. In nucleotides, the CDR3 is TGTGCCACCAGCAGAGGAATAGTGAATCTCCGCTCCTACGAGCAGTACTTC.

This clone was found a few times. CDR3 in amino acids: CASSSLLQEHTEAFF. CDR3 bases: TGTGCCAGCAGTTCCCTCCTACAGGAGCACACTGAAGCTTTCTTT. The J gene is TRBJ1-1, the V gene TRBV6-7; D may be TRBD1 (5 bases). TRBV6-7 is recorded as an ORF, its role being uncertain. Trimming shortened V by 4 bases and J by 3 bases, and 15 bases separated the two germline ends. The CDR3 extends over 15 amino acids.

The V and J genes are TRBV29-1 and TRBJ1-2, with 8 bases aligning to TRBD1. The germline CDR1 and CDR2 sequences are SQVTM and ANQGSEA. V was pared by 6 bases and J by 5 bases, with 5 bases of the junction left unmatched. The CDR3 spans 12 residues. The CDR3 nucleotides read TGCAGCGTGGGGACAGGACTATATGGCTACACCTTC. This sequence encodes CSVGTGLYGYTF.

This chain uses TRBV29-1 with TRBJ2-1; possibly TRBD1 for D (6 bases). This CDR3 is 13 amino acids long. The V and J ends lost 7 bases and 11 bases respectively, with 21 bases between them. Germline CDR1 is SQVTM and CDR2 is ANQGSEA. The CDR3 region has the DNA TGCAGCGCCTCACAGGGTGGGGATCGCAAGCAGTTCTTC. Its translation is CSASQGGDRKQFF.

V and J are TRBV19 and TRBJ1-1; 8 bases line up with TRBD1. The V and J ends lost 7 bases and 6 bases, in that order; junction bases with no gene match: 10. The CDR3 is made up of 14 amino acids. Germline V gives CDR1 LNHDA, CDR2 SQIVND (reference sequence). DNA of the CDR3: TGTGCCAGTAATGCAGGGGGCTTGTTAGCTGAAGCTTTCTTT. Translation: CASNAGGLLAEAFF. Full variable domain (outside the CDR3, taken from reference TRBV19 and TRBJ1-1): DGGITQSPKYLFRKEGQNVTLSCEQNLNHDAMYWYRQDPGQGLRLIYYSQIVNDFQKGDIAEGYSVSREKKESFPLTVTSAQKNPTAFYLCASNAGGLLAEAFFGQGTRLTVV.

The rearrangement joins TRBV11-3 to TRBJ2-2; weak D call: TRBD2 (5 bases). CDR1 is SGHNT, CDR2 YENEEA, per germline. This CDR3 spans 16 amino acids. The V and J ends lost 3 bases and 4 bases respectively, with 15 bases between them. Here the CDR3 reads CASSLEAGYSTGELFF. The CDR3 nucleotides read TGTGCCAGCAGCTTGGAGGCAGGCTATTCCACCGGGGAGCTGTTTTTT. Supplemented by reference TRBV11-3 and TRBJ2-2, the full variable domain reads EAGVVQSPRYKIIEKKQPVAFWCNPISGHNTLYWYLQNLGQGPELLIRYENEEAVDDSQLPKDRFSAERLKGVDSTLKIQPAELGDSAVYLCASSLEAGYSTGELFFGEGSRLTVL.

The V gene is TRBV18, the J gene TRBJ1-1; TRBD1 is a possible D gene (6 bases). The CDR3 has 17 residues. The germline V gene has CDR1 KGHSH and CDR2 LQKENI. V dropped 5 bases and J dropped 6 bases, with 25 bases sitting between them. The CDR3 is CASSSTGSFYYIAEAFF. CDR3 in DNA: TGTGCCAGCTCATCTACAGGGTCGTTCTATTATATAGCTGAAGCTTTCTTT.

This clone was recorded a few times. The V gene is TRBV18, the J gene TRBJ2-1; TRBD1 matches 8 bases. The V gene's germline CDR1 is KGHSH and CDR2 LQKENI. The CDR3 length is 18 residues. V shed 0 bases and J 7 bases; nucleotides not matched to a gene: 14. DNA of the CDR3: TGTGCCAGCTCACCACCGGTTGGCCAGGGGGCGGGAACGAATGAGCAGTTCTTC. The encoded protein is CASSPPVGQGAGTNEQFF. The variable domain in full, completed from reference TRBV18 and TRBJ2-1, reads NAGVMQNPRHLVRRRGQEARLRCSPMKGHSHVYWYRQLPEEGLKFMVYLQKENIIDESGMPKERFSAEFPKEGPSILRIQQVVRGDSAAYFCASSPPVGQGAGTNEQFFGPGTRLTVL.

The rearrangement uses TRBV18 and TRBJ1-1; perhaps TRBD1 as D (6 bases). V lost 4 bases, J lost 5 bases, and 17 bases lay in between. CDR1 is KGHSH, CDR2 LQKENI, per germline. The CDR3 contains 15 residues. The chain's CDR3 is CASSRTAGDETEAFF. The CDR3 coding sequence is TGTGCCAGCTCACGGACCGCAGGGGACGAGACTGAAGCTTTCTTT.

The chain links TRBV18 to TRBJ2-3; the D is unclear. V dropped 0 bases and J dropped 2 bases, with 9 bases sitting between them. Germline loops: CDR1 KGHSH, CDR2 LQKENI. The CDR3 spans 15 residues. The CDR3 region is CASSPPVQFTDTQYF. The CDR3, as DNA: TGTGCCAGCTCACCACCGGTACAATTCACAGATACGCAGTATTTT.

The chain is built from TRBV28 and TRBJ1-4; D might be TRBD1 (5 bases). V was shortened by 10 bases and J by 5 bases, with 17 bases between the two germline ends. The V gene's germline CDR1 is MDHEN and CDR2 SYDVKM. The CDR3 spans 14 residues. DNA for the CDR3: TGTGCCATCCAGAGGGCAGGGTGGAATGAAAAACTGTTTTTT. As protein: CAIQRAGWNEKLFF.

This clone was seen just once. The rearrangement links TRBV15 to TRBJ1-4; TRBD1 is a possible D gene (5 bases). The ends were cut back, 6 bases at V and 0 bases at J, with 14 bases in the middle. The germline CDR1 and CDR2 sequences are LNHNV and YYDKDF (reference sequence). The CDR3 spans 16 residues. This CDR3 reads CATRLGTVATNEKLFF. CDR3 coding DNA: TGTGCCACCAGATTGGGGACCGTTGCAACTAATGAAAAACTGTTTTTT.

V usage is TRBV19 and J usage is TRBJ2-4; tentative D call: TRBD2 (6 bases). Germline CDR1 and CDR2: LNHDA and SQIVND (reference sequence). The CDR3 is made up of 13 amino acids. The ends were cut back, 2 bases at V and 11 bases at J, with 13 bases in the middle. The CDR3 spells CASSILGTGFQYF. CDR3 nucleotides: TGTGCCAGTAGTATACTCGGGACTGGGTTTCAGTACTTC.

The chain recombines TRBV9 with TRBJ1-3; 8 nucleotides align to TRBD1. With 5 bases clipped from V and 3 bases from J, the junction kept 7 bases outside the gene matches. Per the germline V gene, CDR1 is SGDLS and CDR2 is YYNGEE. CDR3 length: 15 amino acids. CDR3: CASSNQGAFGNTIYF. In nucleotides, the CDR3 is TGTGCCAGCAGTAACCAGGGGGCGTTTGGAAACACCATATATTTT.

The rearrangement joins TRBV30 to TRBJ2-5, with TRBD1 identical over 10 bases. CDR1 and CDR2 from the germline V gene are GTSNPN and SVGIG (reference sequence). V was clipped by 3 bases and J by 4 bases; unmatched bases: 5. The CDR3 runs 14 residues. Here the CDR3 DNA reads TGTGCCTGGAGGCGGGACAGGGGATCAGAGACCCAGTACTTC. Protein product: CAWRRDRGSETQYF.

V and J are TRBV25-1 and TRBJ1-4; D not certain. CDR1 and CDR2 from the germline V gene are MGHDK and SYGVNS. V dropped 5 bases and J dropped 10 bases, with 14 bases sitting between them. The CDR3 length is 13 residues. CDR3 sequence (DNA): TGTGCCAGCAGTACTAACGAGGGCGTAAAACTGTTTTTT. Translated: CASSTNEGVKLFF.

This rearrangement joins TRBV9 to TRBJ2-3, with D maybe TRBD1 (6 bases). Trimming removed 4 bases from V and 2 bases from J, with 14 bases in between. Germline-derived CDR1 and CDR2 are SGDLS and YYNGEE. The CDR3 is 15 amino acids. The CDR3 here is CASSTWTAFTDTQYF. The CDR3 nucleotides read TGTGCCAGCAGCACGTGGACAGCTTTCACAGATACGCAGTATTTT.

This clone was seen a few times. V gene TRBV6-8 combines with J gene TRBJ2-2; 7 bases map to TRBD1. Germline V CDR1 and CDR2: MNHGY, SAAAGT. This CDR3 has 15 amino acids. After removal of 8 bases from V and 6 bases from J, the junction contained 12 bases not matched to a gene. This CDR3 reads CASGVGGYGAGELFF. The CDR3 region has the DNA TGTGCCAGCGGAGTAGGGGGCTACGGGGCCGGGGAGCTGTTTTTT.

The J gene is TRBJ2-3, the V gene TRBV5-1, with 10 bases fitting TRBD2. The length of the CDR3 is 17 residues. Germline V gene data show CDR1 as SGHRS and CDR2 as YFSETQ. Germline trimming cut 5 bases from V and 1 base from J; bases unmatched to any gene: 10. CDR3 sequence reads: CASSWGSGRSRTDTQYF. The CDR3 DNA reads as TGCGCCAGCAGTTGGGGTAGCGGGAGGTCCCGCACAGATACGCAGTATTTT.

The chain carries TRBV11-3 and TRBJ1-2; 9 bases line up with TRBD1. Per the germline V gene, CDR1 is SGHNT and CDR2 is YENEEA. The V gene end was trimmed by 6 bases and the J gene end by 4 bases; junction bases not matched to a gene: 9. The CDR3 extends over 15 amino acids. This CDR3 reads CASSTGTGNLYGYTF. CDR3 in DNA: TGTGCCAGCAGTACCGGGACAGGGAACCTCTATGGCTACACCTTC.